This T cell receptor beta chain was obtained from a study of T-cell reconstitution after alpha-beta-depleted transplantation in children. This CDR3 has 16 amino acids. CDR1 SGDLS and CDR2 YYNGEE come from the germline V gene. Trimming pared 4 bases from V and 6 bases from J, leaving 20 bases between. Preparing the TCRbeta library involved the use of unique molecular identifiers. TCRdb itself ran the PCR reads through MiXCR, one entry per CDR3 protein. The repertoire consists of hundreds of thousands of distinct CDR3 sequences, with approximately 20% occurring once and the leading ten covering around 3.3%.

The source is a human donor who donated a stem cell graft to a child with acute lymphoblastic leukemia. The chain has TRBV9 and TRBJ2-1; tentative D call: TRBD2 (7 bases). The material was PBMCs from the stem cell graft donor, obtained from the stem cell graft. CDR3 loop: CASSPGGGARFNEQFF. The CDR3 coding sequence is TGTGCCAGCAGCCCTGGGGGGGGGGCGCGATTCAATGAGCAGTTCTTC.